The TCR beta chain described here comes from a study of blood T cell repertoires in COVID-19. Study at large: COVID-19 samples collected from the United States, Italy and Spain covered acute and convalescent phases. From T cells, B-cell-depleted T cells, or PBMCs came the material, which was cDNA or gDNA.

The assay was immunoSEQ multiplex PCR, and TCRdb's table has in-frame clones only and misses some. The sample has approximately 180,000 clones, about 78% seen once. The germline V gene encodes CDR1 SGHTA and CDR2 FQGTGA. CDR3 length equals 14 residues. J lost 4 bases, V lost 6 bases, and 5 bases had no gene match. What was sequenced was PBMCs or T cells enriched from blood (not recorded which). V is TRBV7-3 and J is TRBJ2-2; TRBD2 matches 7 bases. The source is a woman in her 50s who had recovered from COVID-19. CDR3 in DNA: TGTGCCAGCAGAGGGAGGGCTGGCACCGGGGAGCTGTTTTTT. Its protein is CASRGRAGTGELFF.